This T cell receptor (beta chain) was profiled in a study of cytomegalovirus exposure and HLA in healthy donors. Overall study results and limits: Later on, analysis showed that most CMV-associated TCR beta chains appeared to be HLA-restricted. Listed as cytomegalovirus-associated were more than 150 TCR beta chains. A few CMV-associated chains were confirmed in vitro to be specific for CMV antigens.

The primer mix had 60 Vbeta and 13 Jbeta primers. Sequencing was performed with immunoSEQ multiplex PCR; in TCRdb, only in-frame clones are kept and a portion is missing. Here the sample spans some 95,000 clones, roughly 77% being singletons. J lost 2 bases, V lost 2 bases, and 9 bases had no gene match. Germline CDR1 reads KGHSH; CDR2 reads LQKENI. CDR3 size: 17 residues. With respect to this clone: Its cognate antigen is unknown.

V gene TRBV18 combines with J gene TRBJ2-5, with 9 bases that match TRBD1. The receptor comes from a man younger than 40 in good health and CMV-seronegative. Input material: PBMCs. The CDR3: CASSPGPGQGSQETQYF. The CDR3, as DNA: TGTGCCAGCTCACCAGGACCGGGACAGGGATCTCAAGAGACCCAGTACTTC.